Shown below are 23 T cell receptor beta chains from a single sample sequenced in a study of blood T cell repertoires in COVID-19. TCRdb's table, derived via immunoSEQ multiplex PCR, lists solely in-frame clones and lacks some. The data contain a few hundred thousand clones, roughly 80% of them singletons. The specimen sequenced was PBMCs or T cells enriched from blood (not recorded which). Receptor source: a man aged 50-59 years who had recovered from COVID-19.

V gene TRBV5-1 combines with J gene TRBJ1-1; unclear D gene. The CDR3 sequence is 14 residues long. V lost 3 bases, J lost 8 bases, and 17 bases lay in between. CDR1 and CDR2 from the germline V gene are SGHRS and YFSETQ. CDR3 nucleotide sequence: TGCGCCAGCAGCTCCACCCCCGCGCTGGGCGAAGCTTTCTTT. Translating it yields CASSSTPALGEAFF.

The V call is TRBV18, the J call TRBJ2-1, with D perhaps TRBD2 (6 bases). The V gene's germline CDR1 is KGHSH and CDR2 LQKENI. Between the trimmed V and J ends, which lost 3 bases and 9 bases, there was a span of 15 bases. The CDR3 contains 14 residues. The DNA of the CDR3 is TGTGCCAGCTCACCTGGAACCGCGGGGCGTGAGCAGTTCTTC. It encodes CASSPGTAGREQFF.

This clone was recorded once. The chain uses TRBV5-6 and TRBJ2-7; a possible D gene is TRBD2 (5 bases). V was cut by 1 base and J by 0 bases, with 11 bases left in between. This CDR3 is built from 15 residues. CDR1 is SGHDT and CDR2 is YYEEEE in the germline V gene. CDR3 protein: CASSLYRTDSYEQYF. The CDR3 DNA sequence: TGTGCCAGCAGCTTGTATAGGACTGACTCCTACGAGCAGTACTTC.

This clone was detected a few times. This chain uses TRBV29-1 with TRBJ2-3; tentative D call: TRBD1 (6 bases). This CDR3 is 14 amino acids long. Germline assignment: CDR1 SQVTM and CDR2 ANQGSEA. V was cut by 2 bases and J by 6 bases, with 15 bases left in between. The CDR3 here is CSVESGTQTDTQYF. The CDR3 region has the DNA TGCAGCGTTGAATCTGGGACACAGACGGATACGCAGTATTTT.

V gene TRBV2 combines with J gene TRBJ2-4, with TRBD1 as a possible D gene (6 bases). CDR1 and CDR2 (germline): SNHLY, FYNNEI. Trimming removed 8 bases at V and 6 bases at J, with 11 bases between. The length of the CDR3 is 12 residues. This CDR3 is CASQSDRNIQYF. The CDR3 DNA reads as TGTGCCAGCCAATCGGACAGAAACATTCAGTACTTC.

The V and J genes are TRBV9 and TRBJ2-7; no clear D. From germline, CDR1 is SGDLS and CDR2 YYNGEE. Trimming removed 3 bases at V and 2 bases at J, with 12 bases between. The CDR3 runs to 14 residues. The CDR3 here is CASSALGYAYEQYF. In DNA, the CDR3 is TGTGCCAGCAGCGCCCTCGGGTATGCCTACGAGCAGTACTTC. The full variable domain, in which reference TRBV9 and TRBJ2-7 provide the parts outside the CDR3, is DSGVTQTPKHLITATGQRVTLRCSPRSGDLSVYWYQQSLDQGLQFLIQYYNGEERAKGNILERFSAQQFPDLHSELNLSSLELGDSALYFCASSALGYAYEQYFGPGTRLTVT.

The CDR3 DNA is TGTGCCAGCAGCTTGTTGTCCGATGAGCAGTTCTTC. Protein product: CASSLLSDEQFF. This chain joins TRBV5-8 and TRBJ2-1; D is undetermined. V lost 1 base and J lost 8, with 7 bases in between. In germline, CDR1 is SGHTS, CDR2 YDEGEE. The CDR3 is made up of 12 amino acids. The full variable domain, with the rest looked up from reference TRBV5-8 and TRBJ2-1, is EAGVTQSPTHLIKTRGQQATLRCSPISGHTSVYWYQQALGLGLQFLLWYDEGEERNRGNFPPRFSGRQFPNYSSELNVNALELEDSALYLCASSLLSDEQFFGPGTRLTVL.

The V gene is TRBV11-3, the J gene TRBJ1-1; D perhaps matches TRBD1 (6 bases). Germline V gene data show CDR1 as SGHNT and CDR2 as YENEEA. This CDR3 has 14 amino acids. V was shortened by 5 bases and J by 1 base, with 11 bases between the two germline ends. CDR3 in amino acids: CASSRGGGNTEAFF. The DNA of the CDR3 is TGTGCCAGCAGCCGAGGGGGTGGGAACACTGAAGCTTTCTTT.

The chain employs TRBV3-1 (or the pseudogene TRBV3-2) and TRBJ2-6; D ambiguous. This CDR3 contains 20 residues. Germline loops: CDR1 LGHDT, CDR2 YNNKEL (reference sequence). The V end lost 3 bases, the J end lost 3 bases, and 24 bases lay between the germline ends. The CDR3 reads CASSHFLFDTVPRGANVLTF. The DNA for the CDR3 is TGTGCCAGCAGCCATTTCCTTTTCGACACCGTCCCGCGTGGGGCCAACGTCCTGACTTTC.

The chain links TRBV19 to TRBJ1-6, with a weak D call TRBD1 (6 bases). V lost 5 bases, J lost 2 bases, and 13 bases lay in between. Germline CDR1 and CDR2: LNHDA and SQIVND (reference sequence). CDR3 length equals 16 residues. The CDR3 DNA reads TGTGCCAGTAGTCTGGGTGCAGGGGCCTATAATTCACCCCTCCACTTT. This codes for CASSLGAGAYNSPLHF.

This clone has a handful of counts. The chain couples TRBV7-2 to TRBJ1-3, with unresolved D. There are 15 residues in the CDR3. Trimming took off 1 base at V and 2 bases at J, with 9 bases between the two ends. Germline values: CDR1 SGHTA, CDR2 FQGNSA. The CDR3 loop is CASSLGGYAGNTIYF. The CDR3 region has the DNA TGTGCCAGCAGCTTAGGAGGATATGCTGGAAACACCATATATTTT.

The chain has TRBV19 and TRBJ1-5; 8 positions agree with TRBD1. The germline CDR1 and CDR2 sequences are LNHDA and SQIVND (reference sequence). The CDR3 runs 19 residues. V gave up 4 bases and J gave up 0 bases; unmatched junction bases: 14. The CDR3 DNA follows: TGTGCCAGTAGTAGCTGGACAGGGCCTACCCTGCTTAGCAATCAGCCCCAGCATTTT. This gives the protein CASSSWTGPTLLSNQPQHF.

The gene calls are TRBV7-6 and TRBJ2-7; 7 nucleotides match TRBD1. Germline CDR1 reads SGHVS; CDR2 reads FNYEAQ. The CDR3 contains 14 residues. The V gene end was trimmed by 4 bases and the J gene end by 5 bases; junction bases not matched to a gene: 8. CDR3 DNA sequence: TGTGCCAGCAGCTCCTGGGACAGCGGCCACGAGCAGTACTTC. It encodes CASSSWDSGHEQYF.

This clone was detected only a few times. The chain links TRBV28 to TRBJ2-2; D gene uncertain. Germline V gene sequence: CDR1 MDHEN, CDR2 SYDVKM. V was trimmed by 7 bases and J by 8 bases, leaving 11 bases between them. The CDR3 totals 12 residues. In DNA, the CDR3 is TGTGCCAGCACCCCACCGAGGGGGGAGCTGTTTTTT. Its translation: CASTPPRGELFF.

CDR3 in amino acids: CASSTWRDWETQYF. The CDR3 coding sequence is TGTGCCAGCAGTACTTGGCGGGACTGGGAGACCCAGTACTTC. The chain combines TRBV6-5 with TRBJ2-5, with D maybe TRBD2 (6 bases). Germline V gives CDR1 MNHEY, CDR2 SVGAGI. Trimming removed 5 bases at V and 5 bases at J, with 15 bases between. The CDR3 spans 14 residues.

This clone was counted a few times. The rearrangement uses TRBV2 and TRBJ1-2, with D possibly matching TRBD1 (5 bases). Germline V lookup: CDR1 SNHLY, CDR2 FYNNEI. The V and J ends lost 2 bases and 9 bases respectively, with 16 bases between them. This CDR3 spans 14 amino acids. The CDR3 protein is CASSESFFRGSYTF. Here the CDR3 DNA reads TGTGCCAGCAGTGAAAGTTTTTTTCGGGGGAGCTACACCTTC.

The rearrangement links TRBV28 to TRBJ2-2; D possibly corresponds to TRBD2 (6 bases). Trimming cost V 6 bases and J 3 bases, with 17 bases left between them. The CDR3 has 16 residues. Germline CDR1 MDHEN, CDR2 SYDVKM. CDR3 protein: CASRSGVVSDTGELFF. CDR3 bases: TGTGCCAGCAGGTCGGGGGTGGTTTCGGACACCGGGGAGCTGTTTTTT. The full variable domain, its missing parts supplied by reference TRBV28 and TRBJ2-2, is DVKVTQSSRYLVKRTGEKVFLECVQDMDHENMFWYRQDPGLGLRLIYFSYDVKMKEKGDIPEGYSVSREKKERFSLILESASTNQTSMYLCASRSGVVSDTGELFFGEGSRLTVL.

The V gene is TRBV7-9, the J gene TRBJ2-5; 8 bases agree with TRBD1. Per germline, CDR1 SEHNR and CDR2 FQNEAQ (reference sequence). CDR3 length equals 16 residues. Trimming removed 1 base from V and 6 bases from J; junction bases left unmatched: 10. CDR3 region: CASSLGLGTGGQTQYF. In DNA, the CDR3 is TGTGCCAGCAGCTTAGGATTGGGGACAGGTGGACAGACCCAGTACTTC.

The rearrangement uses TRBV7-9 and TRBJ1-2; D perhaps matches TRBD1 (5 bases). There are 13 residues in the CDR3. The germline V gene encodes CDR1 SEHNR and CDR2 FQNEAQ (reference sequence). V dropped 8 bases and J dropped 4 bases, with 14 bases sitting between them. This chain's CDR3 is CASGVQGAYGYTF. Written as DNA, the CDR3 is TGTGCCAGCGGGGTGCAGGGTGCCTATGGCTACACCTTC.

CDR3 protein: CASRWTGDSSEAFF. DNA for the CDR3: TGTGCCAGCAGATGGACAGGGGATTCCTCTGAAGCTTTCTTT. The chain employs TRBV11-2 and TRBJ1-1, with TRBD1 matching 9 bases. The CDR3 sequence is 14 residues long. Trimming cost V 6 bases and J 6 bases; bases outside gene matches: 8. Per the germline V gene, CDR1 is SGHAT and CDR2 is FQNNGV. Filled out from reference TRBV11-2 and TRBJ1-1, the complete variable domain reads EAGVAQSPRYKIIEKRQSVAFWCNPISGHATLYWYQQILGQGPKLLIQFQNNGVVDDSQLPKDRFSAERLKGVDSTLKIQPAKLEDSAVYLCASRWTGDSSEAFFGQGTRLTVV.

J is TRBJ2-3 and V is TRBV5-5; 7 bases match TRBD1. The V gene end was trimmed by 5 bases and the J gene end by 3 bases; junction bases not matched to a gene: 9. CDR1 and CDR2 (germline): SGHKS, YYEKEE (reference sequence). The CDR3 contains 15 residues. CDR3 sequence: CASSQDRIRTDTQYF. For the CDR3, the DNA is TGTGCCAGCAGTCAGGACAGGATTCGTACAGATACGCAGTATTTT. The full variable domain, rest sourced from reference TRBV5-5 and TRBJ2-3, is DAGVTQSPTHLIKTRGQQVTLRCSPISGHKSVSWYQQVLGQGPQFIFQYYEKEERGRGNFPDRFSARQFPNYSSELNVNALLLGDSALYLCASSQDRIRTDTQYFGPGTRLTVL.

The CDR3 bases are TGTGCCAGCAGCTCAGGGCCGGGGGGCCCCACTGAAGCTTTCTTT. Its translation is CASSSGPGGPTEAFF. The V and J genes are TRBV7-2 and TRBJ1-1; perhaps TRBD1 as D (6 bases). The CDR3 sequence is 15 residues long. CDR1 and CDR2 from the germline V gene are SGHTA and FQGNSA. V gave up 4 bases and J gave up 4 bases, with 16 bases separating them.

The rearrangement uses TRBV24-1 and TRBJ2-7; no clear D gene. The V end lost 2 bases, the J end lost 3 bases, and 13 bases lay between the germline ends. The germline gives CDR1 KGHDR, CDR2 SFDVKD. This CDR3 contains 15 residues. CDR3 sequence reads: CATSDSPSRFYEQYF. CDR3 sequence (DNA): TGTGCCACCAGTGATTCCCCTAGTAGGTTCTACGAGCAGTACTTC.